This T cell receptor beta chain comes out of a study of blood T cell repertoires in COVID-19. The Seattle patients, enrolled during active infection, were followed longitudinally. The CDR3 spans 14 residues. Trimming took off 3 bases at V and 10 bases at J, with 16 bases between the two ends. Germline lookup yields CDR1 PRHDT and CDR2 FYEKMQ (reference sequence). In the authors' methods: For nucleated cells, counts were estimated from reference gene primer amplification. Sequenced by immunoSEQ multiplex PCR; TCRdb stores in-frame clones only, minus some. That table gives V, J and clone size, and the DNA gave D and trimming. The sample shows hundreds of thousands of clones, 92% of them seen only once.

The sample consisted of peripheral blood. The rearrangement joins TRBV13 to TRBJ1-3; possibly TRBD1 for D (6 bases). The source is a man aged 55 to 70 with COVID-19, enrolled during active disease. The CDR3 region has the DNA TGTGCCAGCAGCTTCCCGGACAGTGACCTTACCATATATTTT. It specifies CASSFPDSDLTIYF.